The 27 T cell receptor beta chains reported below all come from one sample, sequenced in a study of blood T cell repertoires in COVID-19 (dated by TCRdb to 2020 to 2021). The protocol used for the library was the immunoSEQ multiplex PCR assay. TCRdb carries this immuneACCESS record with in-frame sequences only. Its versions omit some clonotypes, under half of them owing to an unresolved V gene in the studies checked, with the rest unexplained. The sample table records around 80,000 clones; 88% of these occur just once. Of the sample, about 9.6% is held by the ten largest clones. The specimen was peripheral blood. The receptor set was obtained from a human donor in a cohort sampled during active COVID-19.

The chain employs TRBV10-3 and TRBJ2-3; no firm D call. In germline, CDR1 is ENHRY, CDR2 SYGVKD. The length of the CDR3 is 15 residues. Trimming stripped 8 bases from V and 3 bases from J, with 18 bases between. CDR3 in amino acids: CAIGTQEAGTDTQYF. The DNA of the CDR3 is TGTGCCATCGGAACCCAGGAAGCAGGTACAGATACGCAGTATTTT.

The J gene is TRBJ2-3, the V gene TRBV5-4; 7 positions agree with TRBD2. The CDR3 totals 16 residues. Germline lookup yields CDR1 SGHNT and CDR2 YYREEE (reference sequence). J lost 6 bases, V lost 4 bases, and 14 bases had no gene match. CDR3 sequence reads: CASSAGLAGVMDTQYF. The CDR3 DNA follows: TGTGCCAGCAGCGCGGGCCTGGCGGGGGTGATGGATACGCAGTATTTT.

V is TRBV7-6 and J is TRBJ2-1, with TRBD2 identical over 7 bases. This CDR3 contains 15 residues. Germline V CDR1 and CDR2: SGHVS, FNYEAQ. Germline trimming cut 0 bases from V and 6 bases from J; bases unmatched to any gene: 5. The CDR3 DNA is TGTGCCAGCAGCTTAGCGGGAGGGGTGGGCAATGAGCAGTTCTTC. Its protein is CASSLAGGVGNEQFF.

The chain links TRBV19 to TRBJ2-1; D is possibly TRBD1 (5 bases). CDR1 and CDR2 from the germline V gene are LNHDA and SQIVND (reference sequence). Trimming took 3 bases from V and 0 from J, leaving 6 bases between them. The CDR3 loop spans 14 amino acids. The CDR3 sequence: CASSMGRSYNEQFF. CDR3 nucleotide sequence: TGTGCCAGTAGTATGGGGCGCTCCTACAATGAGCAGTTCTTC.

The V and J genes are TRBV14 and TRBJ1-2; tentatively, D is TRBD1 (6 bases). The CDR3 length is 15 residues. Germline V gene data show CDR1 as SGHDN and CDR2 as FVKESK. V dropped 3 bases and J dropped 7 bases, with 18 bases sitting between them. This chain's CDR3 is CASSHPSSRGFGYTF. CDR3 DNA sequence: TGTGCCAGCAGCCATCCTTCATCTAGGGGGTTTGGCTACACCTTC.

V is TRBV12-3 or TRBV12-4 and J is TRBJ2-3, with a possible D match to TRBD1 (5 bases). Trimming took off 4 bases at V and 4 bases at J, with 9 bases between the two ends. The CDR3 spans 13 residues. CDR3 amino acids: CASSWGSPDTQYF. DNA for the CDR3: TGTGCCAGCAGTTGGGGCAGTCCAGATACGCAGTATTTT.

The chain's CDR3 is CASSDSQNTEAFF. The CDR3 coding sequence is TGTGCCAGCAGTGACTCTCAGAACACTGAAGCTTTCTTT. V is TRBV6-4 and J is TRBJ1-1, with no clear D. The CDR3 totals 13 residues. Germline V gene lookup returns CDR1 MRHNA and CDR2 SNTAGT. Trimming stripped 0 bases from V and 1 base from J, with 3 bases between.

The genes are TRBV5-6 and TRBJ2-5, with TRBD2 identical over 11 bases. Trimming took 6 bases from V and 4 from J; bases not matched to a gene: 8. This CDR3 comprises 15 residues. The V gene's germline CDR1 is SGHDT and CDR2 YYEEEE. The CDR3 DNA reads TGTGCCAGCAACAAGGGACTAGCGGTAGGAGAGACCCAGTACTTC. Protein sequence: CASNKGLAVGETQYF.

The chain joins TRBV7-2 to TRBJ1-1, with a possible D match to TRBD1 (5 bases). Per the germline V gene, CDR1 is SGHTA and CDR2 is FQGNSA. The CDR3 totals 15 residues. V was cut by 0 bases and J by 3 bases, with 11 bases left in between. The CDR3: CASSLASGLHTEAFF. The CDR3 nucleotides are TGTGCCAGCAGCTTAGCCTCGGGACTCCACACTGAAGCTTTCTTT. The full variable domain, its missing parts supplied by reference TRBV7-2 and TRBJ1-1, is GAGVSQSPSNKVTEKGKDVELRCDPISGHTALYWYRQSLGQGLEFLIYFQGNSAPDKSGLPSDRFSAERTGGSVSTLTIQRTQQEDSAVYLCASSLASGLHTEAFFGQGTRLTVV.

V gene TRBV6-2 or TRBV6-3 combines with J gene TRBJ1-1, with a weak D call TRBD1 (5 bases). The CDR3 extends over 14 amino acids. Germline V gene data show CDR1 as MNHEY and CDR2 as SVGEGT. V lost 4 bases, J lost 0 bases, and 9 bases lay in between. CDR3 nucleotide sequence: TGTGCCAGCAGTTTCGGGGGGATGAACACTGAAGCTTTCTTT. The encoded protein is CASSFGGMNTEAFF.

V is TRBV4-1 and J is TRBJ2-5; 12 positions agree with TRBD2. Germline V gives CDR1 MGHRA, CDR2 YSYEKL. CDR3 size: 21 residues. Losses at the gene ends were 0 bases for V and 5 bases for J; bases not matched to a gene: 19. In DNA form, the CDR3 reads TGCGCCAGCAGCCAAGAAAAGACTAGCGGGAGTGGATGGCGCGGGATTGAGACCCAGTACTTC. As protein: CASSQEKTSGSGWRGIETQYF.

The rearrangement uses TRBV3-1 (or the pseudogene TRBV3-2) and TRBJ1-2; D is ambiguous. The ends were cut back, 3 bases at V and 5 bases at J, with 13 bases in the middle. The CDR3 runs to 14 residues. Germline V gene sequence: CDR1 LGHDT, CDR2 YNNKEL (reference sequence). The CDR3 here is CASSQGGWGYGYTF. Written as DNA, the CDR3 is TGTGCCAGCAGCCAGGGAGGCTGGGGATATGGCTACACCTTC.

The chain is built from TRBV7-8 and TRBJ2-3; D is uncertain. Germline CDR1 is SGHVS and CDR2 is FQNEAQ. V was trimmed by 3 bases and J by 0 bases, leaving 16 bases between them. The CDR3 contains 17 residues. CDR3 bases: TGTGCCAGCAGCTTCCCTAAGGCCGGGTCTAGCACAGATACGCAGTATTTT. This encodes CASSFPKAGSSTDTQYF.

The CDR3 bases are TGTGCCAGCAGTTTGGCTGGGGCTAGTGAAAAACTGTTTTTT. It translates to CASSLAGASEKLFF. V and J are TRBV28 and TRBJ1-4, with D perhaps matching TRBD1 (5 bases). Germline assignment: CDR1 MDHEN and CDR2 SYDVKM. V dropped 3 bases and J dropped 7 bases, with 12 bases sitting between them. The length of the CDR3 is 14 residues.

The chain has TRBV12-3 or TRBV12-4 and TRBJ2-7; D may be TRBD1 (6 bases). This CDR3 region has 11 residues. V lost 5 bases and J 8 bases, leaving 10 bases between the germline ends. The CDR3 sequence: CASSLRDKQYF. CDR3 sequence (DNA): TGTGCCAGCAGTCTCCGGGACAAGCAGTACTTC.

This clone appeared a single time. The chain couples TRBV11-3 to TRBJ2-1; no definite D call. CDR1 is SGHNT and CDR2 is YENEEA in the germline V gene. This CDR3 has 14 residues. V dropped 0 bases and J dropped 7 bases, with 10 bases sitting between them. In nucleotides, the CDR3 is TGTGCCAGCAGCTTAGATCGAGATCTAAATGAGCAGTTCTTC. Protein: CASSLDRDLNEQFF.

The CDR3 coding sequence is TGTGCCAGCAGCCCCGGGACAGCTAACTATGGCTACACCTTC. Protein sequence: CASSPGTANYGYTF. This rearrangement joins TRBV7-2 to TRBJ1-2, with 7 nucleotides matching TRBD1. Germline loops: CDR1 SGHTA, CDR2 FQGNSA. CDR3 length: 14 residues. V trimming: 5 bases; J trimming: 0 bases; junction bases outside the gene matches: 3.

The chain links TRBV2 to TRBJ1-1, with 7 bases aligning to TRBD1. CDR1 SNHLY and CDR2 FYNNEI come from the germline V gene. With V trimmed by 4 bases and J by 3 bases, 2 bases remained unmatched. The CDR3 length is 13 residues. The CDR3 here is CASSVRGYTEAFF. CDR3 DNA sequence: TGTGCCAGCAGTGTCAGGGGGTACACTGAAGCTTTCTTT.

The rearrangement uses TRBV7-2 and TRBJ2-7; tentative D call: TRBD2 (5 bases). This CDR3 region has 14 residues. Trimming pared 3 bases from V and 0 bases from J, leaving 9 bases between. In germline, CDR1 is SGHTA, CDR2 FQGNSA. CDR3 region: CASSFGGSSYEQYF. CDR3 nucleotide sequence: TGTGCCAGCAGCTTTGGTGGGAGCTCCTACGAGCAGTACTTC.

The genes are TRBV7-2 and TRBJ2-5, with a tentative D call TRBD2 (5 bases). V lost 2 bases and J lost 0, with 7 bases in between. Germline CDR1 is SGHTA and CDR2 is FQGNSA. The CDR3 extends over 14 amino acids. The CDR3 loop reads CASSLIGNQETQYF. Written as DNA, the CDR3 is TGTGCCAGCAGCTTAATCGGGAACCAAGAGACCCAGTACTTC.

CDR3 sequence: CASSYRTDSYEQYF. The CDR3, as DNA: TGTGCCAGCTCTTATCGAACAGACTCCTACGAGCAGTACTTC. The chain carries TRBV27 and TRBJ2-7; no clear D gene. Trimming left V 8 bases short and J 0 bases short, with 14 bases between. This CDR3 comprises 14 residues. CDR1 and CDR2 (germline): MNHEY, SMNVEV (reference sequence).

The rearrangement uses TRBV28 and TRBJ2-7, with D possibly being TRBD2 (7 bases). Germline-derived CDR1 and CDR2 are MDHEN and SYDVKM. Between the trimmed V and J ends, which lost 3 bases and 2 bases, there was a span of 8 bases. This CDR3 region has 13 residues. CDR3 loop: CASSLGGPYEQYF. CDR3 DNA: TGTGCCAGCAGTTTGGGGGGGCCCTACGAGCAGTACTTC.

The CDR3 loop is CASSDRLAGEFETQYF. For the CDR3, the DNA is TGTGCCAGCAGTGATAGACTAGCGGGAGAATTCGAGACCCAGTACTTC. The chain links TRBV2 to TRBJ2-5; 12 bases map to TRBD2. The junction had 7 bases not matched to a gene; V was cut back by 3 bases and J by 5 bases. Per germline, CDR1 SNHLY and CDR2 FYNNEI. The CDR3 runs to 16 residues.

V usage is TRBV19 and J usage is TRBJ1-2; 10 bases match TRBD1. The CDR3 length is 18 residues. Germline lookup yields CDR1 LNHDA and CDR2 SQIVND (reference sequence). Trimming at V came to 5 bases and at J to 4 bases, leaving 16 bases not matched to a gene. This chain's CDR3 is CASSSPSKGQGNSYGYTF. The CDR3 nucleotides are TGTGCCAGTAGTTCTCCTTCGAAGGGACAGGGGAATAGCTATGGCTACACCTTC.

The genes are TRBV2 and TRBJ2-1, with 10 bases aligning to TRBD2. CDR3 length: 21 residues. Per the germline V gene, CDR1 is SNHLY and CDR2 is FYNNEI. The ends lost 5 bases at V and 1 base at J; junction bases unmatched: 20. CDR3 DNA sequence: TGTGCCAGCAGTCCCTCATCTTCCAGGGGGCTAGCGGGAGTTTCCTACAATGAGCAGTTCTTC. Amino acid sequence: CASSPSSSRGLAGVSYNEQFF.

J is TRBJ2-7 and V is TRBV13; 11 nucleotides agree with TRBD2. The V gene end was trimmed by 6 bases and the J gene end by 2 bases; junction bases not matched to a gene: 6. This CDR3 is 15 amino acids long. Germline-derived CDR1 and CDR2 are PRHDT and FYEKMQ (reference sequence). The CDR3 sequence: CASRPTSGSPYEQYF. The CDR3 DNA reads TGTGCCAGCAGGCCAACTAGCGGGAGCCCCTACGAGCAGTACTTC.

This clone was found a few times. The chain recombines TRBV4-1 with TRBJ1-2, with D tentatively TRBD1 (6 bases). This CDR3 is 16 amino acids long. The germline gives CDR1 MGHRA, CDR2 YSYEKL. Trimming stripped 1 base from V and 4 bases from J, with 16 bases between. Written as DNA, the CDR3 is TGCGCCAGCAGCCAAGTATTAGGGGGTCGGGTCTATGGCTACACCTTC. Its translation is CASSQVLGGRVYGYTF.